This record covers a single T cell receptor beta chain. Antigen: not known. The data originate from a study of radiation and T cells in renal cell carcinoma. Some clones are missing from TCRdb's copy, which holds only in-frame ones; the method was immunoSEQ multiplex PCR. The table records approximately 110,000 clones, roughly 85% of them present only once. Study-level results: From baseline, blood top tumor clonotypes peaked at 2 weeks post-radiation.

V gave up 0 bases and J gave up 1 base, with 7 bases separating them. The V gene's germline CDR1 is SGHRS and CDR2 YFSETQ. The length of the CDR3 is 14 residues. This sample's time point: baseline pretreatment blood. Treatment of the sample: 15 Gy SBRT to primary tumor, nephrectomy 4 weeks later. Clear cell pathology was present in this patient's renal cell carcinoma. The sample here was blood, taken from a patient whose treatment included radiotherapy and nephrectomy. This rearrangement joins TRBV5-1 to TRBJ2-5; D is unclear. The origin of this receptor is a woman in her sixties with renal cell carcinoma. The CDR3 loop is CASSLVAAQETQYF. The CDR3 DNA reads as TGCGCCAGCAGCTTGGTGGCAGCCCAAGAGACCCAGTACTTC.